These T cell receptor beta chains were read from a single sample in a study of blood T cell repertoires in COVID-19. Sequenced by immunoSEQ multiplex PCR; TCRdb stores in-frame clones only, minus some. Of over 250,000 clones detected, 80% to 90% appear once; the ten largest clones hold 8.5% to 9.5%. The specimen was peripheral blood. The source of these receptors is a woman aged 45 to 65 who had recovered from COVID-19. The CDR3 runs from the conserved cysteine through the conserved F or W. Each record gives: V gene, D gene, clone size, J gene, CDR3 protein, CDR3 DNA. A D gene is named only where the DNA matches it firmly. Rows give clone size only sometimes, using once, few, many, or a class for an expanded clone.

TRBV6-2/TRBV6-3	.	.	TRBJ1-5	CASSLASSYQPQHF	TGTGCCAGCAGTTTAGCCAGCAGCTATCAGCCCCAGCATTTT
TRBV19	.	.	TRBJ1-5	CASGGAFQPQHF	TGTGCCAGTGGGGGGGCATTTCAGCCCCAGCATTTT
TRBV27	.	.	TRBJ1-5	CASSLGAGRQPQHF	TGTGCCAGCAGTTTAGGGGCAGGGCGTCAGCCCCAGCATTTT
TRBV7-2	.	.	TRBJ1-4	CASSPQGGGEKLFF	TGTGCCAGCAGCCCACAGGGCGGGGGAGAAAAACTGTTTTTT
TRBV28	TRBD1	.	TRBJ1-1	CASIYQGGAFF	TGTGCCAGCATCTACCAGGGGGGAGCTTTCTTT
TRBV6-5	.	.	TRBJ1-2	CATTNSNYGYTF	TGTGCCACCACCAACTCTAACTATGGCTACACCTTC
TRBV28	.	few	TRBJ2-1	CASTAFDGYNEQFF	TGTGCCAGCACCGCATTCGACGGGTACAATGAGCAGTTCTTC
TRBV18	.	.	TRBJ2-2	CASSPPDRPRTGELFF	TGTGCCAGCTCACCCCCTGACAGGCCCAGGACCGGGGAGCTGTTTTTT
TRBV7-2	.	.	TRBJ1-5	CASSFYGPNQPQHF	TGTGCCAGCAGCTTTTATGGGCCAAATCAGCCCCAGCATTTT
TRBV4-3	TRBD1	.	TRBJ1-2	CASSQVDRGYYGYTF	TGCGCCAGCAGCCAAGTCGACAGGGGGTACTATGGCTACACCTTC
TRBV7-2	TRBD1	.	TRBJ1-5	CASSLEPGQRDYSNQPQHF	TGTGCCAGCAGCTTAGAGCCGGGACAGCGAGATTATAGCAATCAGCCCCAGCATTTT
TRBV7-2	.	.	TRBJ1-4	CASSPLDSEKLFF	TGTGCCAGCAGCCCCCTCGACAGTGAAAAACTGTTTTTT
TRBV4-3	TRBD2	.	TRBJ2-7	CASSQVGTSGSHYEQYF	TGCGCCAGCAGCCAAGTCGGGACTAGCGGGAGTCACTACGAGCAGTACTTC
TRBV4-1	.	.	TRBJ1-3	CASSPLPGNTIYF	TGCGCCAGCAGCCCACTGCCTGGAAACACCATATATTTT